The following is a T cell receptor (beta chain) sequence with its context. This clonotype showed up just once. This receptor's antigen is unknown. Qualities for individual bases were not recorded, and no much larger clone is one base off. A lone read gives weak evidence. The CDR3 has 13 amino acids, counting the end cysteine and phenylalanine. Here the CDR3 DNA is all that survives: 39 bases in frame from base 1. The germline V gene (reference sequence) sets CDR1 to DFQATT and CDR2 to SNEGSKA. V loses 6 bases at its end and J loses 1 base; junction bases beyond the gene matches: 6. These data originate in a study of vaccination and CD4 T cells after COVID-19 (dated by TCRdb to between 2021 and 2023). In terms of the full investigation: Every convalescent patient had a positive nasal swab PCR test for SARS-CoV-2, with mild disease in nine or ten patients and severe disease in one. In about 11 COVID-19 convalescent patients and a few infection-naive healthy vaccine recipients, the spike-specific CD4+ TCR repertoire before mRNA vaccination was compared with the repertoire after mRNA vaccination. In control cultures, a CEFX viral epitope pool was used as positive control, an HIV-1 Nef peptide pool was used as negative control, or no peptide was added. Each participant got two doses of either the Pfizer-BioNTech BNT162b2 vaccine (n=8) or the Moderna mRNA-1273 vaccine (n=2). The convalescent cohort comprised six males and four females, including two Hispanic individuals, seven Caucasians, two Asians and one multiracial person. Post-vaccine blood samples were obtained a median of about 77 days after the second vaccine dose, with a range of roughly 13 to 250 days. Post-COVID blood samples from convalescent patients were collected a median of approximately 93 days after diagnosis, with a range of roughly 35 to 161 days. For stimulating the cultures, overlapping spike peptide pools were used, derived from SARS-CoV-2 as well as from the common cold coronaviruses HCoV-NL63, HCoV-OC43 and HCoV-229E. General study outcomes and caveats: In convalescent patients, nearly all vaccine-specific clones (304 of 307) were found to be mono-reactive for SARS-CoV-2 spike rather than cross-reactive with common cold coronaviruses. Although the median number of SARS-CoV-2-reactive clonotypes went up from roughly 22 after infection to approximately 40 after vaccination, the increase was not significant. Among the post-vaccine SARS-CoV-2-reactive clones in convalescent patients, a median 86.3% showed up only after vaccination, which suggests vaccine-specific priming. The number of convalescent patients in the study was relatively small, and the study did not examine early timepoints following natural infection.

The treatment or condition label corresponds to: roughly 11-day PBMC culture with coronavirus spike peptide pools or control peptides (ViraFEST assay). The ViraFEST assay was used in the study, in which antigen-specific T cells were expanded with peptide pools and expanded clonotypes were subsequently identified by TCR sequencing. Positive SARS-CoV-2 PCR tests in the convalescent patients dated from March to December 2020, before Alpha, Beta and Delta variants emerged in the United States. Each well held under 2.5 million PBMCs cultured in IMDM containing approximately 5% human AB serum and roughly 9.7 IU/ml IL-2, with roughly 10 ug/ml peptide pools added. Half of the culture medium was replaced with fresh IL-2-containing medium on days 3 and 7. After about nine days of culture, CD4+ T cells were isolated by negative selection with the EasySep CD4+ T cell isolation kit. PBMCs were separated from whole blood using Ficoll-Paque Plus gradient centrifugation and then either used fresh or cryopreserved at -140C. In general, triplicate wells were set up for every culture condition.

Libraries were prepared through PCR. TCR sequencing of DNA from cultured CD4+ T cells used the Oncomine TCR Beta short-read assay at the Johns Hopkins FTIC core. Genomic DNA was extracted from the cultured CD4+ T cells with the QIAamp micro DNA kit. The Oncomine TCR Beta libraries from cultured CD4+ T cells were pooled using unique dual indexes and then sequenced on an Illumina iSeq 100. Per the source publication's procedure: Non-productive sequences were removed, and CDR3s that did not start with C, did not end with F or W, or were shorter than 7 amino acids were discarded. The MANAFEST web application identified antigen-specific clonotypes by comparing peptide-stimulated wells against reference wells and other culture wells. For a clone to be called positive, the clone needed an FDR below 0.05, an odds ratio above 5, and a productive frequency above 0.1% in at least two of three replicate wells. A clonotype was classed as cross-reactive if the clonotype showed significant expansion both in SARS-CoV-2 spike wells and in at least one common cold coronavirus spike condition. Using R version 3.6.1, CDR3 homology was evaluated through Levenshtein distances (stringdist) along with unrooted phylogenetic trees (ape). Clones were called with MiXCR by TCRdb after fastp trimmed the public reads at Q25, and only in-frame beta chains were retained. Under each unique CDR3 protein, matching rows form one entry showing the most common genes and DNA. TCRdb assigned the V and J calls; the authors' analysis was not used. For this sample the table gives around 12,000 distinct CDR3 sequences, of which roughly three fifths were detected only once. The ten largest clones take up about 15% of the sample.

Sample: CD4+ T cells from blood, cultured in vitro. The TCR comes from a human donor who had recovered from COVID-19. Recombination joined TRBV20-1 with TRBJ2-7; 7 bases in between match TRBD1. The CDR3 protein sequence reads: CSALGDSSYEQYF. The bases are TGCAGTGCCCTGGGGGACAGTTCCTACGAGCAGTACTTC.